This T cell receptor beta chain emerged from a study of blood T cell repertoires in COVID-19. Study at large: The United States, Italy and Spain were the sources of the acute and convalescent COVID-19 samples. Sources were T cells, B-cell-depleted T cells, or PBMCs; the material itself was cDNA or gDNA.

This CDR3 is 15 amino acids long. Germline V lookup: CDR1 MNHEY, CDR2 SVGAGI. Trimming removed 2 bases from V and 5 bases from J, with 13 bases in between. Seattle patients were enrolled while actively infected and followed longitudinally. As processed by the authors: Researchers report that nucleated cell counts were estimated from reference gene primer amplification. Only in-frame clones appear in the TCRdb table, and some are missing; sequencing was by immunoSEQ multiplex PCR. V, J and clone size are those of that table, while D and trimming were read from the DNA. The table records about 130,000 clones, more than 75% of them present only once.

Sequencing was carried out using peripheral blood. The origin of this receptor is an older woman with COVID-19, enrolled during active disease. V and J are TRBV6-5 and TRBJ1-5; perhaps TRBD1 as D (6 bases). The DNA for the CDR3 is TGTGCCAGCAGTTACGCGACAGGTCCCGATCAGCCCCAGCATTTT. Translating it yields CASSYATGPDQPQHF.